The sequence of this T cell receptor beta chain was determined in a study of blood T cells in healthy people across ages. The germline V gene has CDR1 SQVTM and CDR2 ANQGSEA. Trimming removed 3 bases at V and 2 bases at J, with 9 bases between. This CDR3 region has 13 residues. Turning to this clonotype: Its antigen is not identified.

The study drew donors from healthy Caucasian individuals in Russia aged roughly 6 to 90. Together with a sample-barcoded 5' primer, a J-beta primer mix was included in a second PCR lasting about 7 to 11 cycles. There were at least 3 million CDR3-containing paired-end reads obtained from each sample. TCRdb re-called the 5' RACE reads with MiXCR, one entry per CDR3 protein. The data contain 800,000 or so distinct CDR3 sequences, less than 60% of them seen just once; the ten biggest clones take up 18%. Notes on the study in general: Older age coincided with a roughly linear decline in TCR beta diversity per million T cells. The study found TCR beta diversity correlated strongly with naive T cell percentage.

Source material: blood. This TCR was recovered from a man at least 80 years old in good health. V is TRBV29-1 and J is TRBJ2-3; the D gene is possibly TRBD1 (5 bases). CDR3 protein: CSVEGQYTDTQYF. CDR3 DNA: TGCAGCGTTGAGGGGCAGTACACAGATACGCAGTATTTT.